A selection of T cell receptor beta chains follows, all from one sample in a study of blood T cell repertoires in COVID-19. This table comes from immunoSEQ multiplex PCR, and its TCRdb copy is limited to in-frame clones, with some not included. Of approximately 250,000 clones listed, 84% are singletons. The specimen sequenced was peripheral blood. The receptors come from a middle-aged man who had recovered from COVID-19. Each CDR3 is given with its conserved first and last residue. The D gene is left open where the match is weak. Some rows have no size entry. The others give once, few or many, or a class for an expanded clone.

cdr3_nt	cdr3_aa	v_call	clone_size	d_call	j_call
TGTGCCAGCTCTCGTGGGCAAGTGGAAGGAAACACCATATATTTT	CASSRGQVEGNTIYF	TRBV18	-	-	TRBJ1-3
TGTGCCATCAGTGGCTCGAGCACCGGGGAGCTGTTTTTT	CAISGSSTGELFF	TRBV10-3	few	-	TRBJ2-2
TGTGCCTGGAGTGCGGACAGGGACACTGAAGCTTTCTTT	CAWSADRDTEAFF	TRBV30	-	TRBD1	TRBJ1-1
TGTGCCAGCAGTGAATTTGATAAGGGAGGTACAGATACGCAGTATTTT	CASSEFDKGGTDTQYF	TRBV6-1	-	-	TRBJ2-3
TGTGCCAGCAGTTACTACAGCTCCTACAATGAGCAGTTCTTC	CASSYYSSYNEQFF	TRBV6-2/TRBV6-3	-	-	TRBJ2-1
TGTGCCAGCGGAGCCGGGTCCCTCGCCTACGAGCAGTACTTC	CASGAGSLAYEQYF	TRBV2	few	-	TRBJ2-7
TGTGCCAGCAGCGTAGGAGCGGGCGGCTCGCCAGATACGCAGTATTTT	CASSVGAGGSPDTQYF	TRBV9	-	-	TRBJ2-3
TGTGCCAGCAGCCCCCCGAGCGGGGGGGTCGAGGAGCAGTTCTTC	CASSPPSGGVEEQFF	TRBV11-3	-	TRBD2	TRBJ2-1
TGCGCCAGCAGCCGGACAGTTGCCTCCCGTACGCAGTATTTT	CASSRTVASRTQYF	TRBV4-3	-	-	TRBJ2-3
TGTGCCAGCAGTTTATATTCGAGCGGGAGATGGAGGGGCGAGCAGTACTTC	CASSLYSSGRWRGEQYF	TRBV27	-	TRBD2	TRBJ2-7
TGCGCCAGCAGCCAAGAACTAGCGGGGGCCTACGAGCAGTACTTC	CASSQELAGAYEQYF	TRBV4-3	-	TRBD2	TRBJ2-7
TGCAGCACCACTCAGGGGGCAGGCCATAACTATGGCTACACCTTC	CSTTQGAGHNYGYTF	TRBV29-1	-	TRBD1	TRBJ1-2
TGTGCCAGCAGCTTAGGGGCGGGAGGTGTTGGGCAGTACTTC	CASSLGAGGVGQYF	TRBV7-8	-	TRBD2	TRBJ2-7
TGTGCCTGGAGCGGGGGTAGCAATCAGCCCCAGCATTTT	CAWSGGSNQPQHF	TRBV30	once	-	TRBJ1-5
TGTGCCAGCAGTGAGAGGCTGACTGAAGCTTTCTTT	CASSERLTEAFF	TRBV2	-	-	TRBJ1-1
TGCAGCGTTGATAACAGGGCAACTGAAGCTTTCTTT	CSVDNRATEAFF	TRBV29-1	-	-	TRBJ1-1
TGTGCCAGCAGCCCCGGCTCTGGAAACACCATATATTTT	CASSPGSGNTIYF	TRBV7-9	-	-	TRBJ1-3
TGCGCCAGCAGCCAAGATCGAGGCGGGGGCTACGAGCAGTACTTC	CASSQDRGGGYEQYF	TRBV4-3	-	TRBD2	TRBJ2-7
TGTGCCAGCAGTGAGAGGGGGGGGAACTATGGCTACACCTTC	CASSERGGNYGYTF	TRBV6-1	few	-	TRBJ1-2
TGCGCCAGCAGCCAAGATTCGGAACTAGCGGGAGACGGTGAGCAGTACTTC	CASSQDSELAGDGEQYF	TRBV4-1	-	TRBD2	TRBJ2-7
TGCGCCAGCAGCCGGACTAGCGGGAGTAACGAGCAGTACTTC	CASSRTSGSNEQYF	TRBV4-1	once	TRBD2	TRBJ2-7
TGTGCCAGCAGCCCCGGGGACAGACCTAGCTCCTATAATTCACCCCTCCACTTT	CASSPGDRPSSYNSPLHF	TRBV3-1/TRBV3-2	-	TRBD1	TRBJ1-6
TGTGCCAGCAGTACGAACCGGGACAGACCCTACGAGCAGTACTTC	CASSTNRDRPYEQYF	TRBV27	-	TRBD1	TRBJ2-7
TGTGCCAGCAGTCCGACCTCGACAGGGGGCCCCGGGGAGCTGTTTTTT	CASSPTSTGGPGELFF	TRBV6-2/TRBV6-3	-	TRBD1	TRBJ2-2
TGTGCCACCAGCAGAGATAGCAACTCTGGGGCCAACGTCCTGACTTTC	CATSRDSNSGANVLTF	TRBV15	-	-	TRBJ2-6
TGCGCCAGCAGCCCCGGGACAGGGAATGAAAAACTGTTTTTT	CASSPGTGNEKLFF	TRBV5-1	-	TRBD1	TRBJ1-4
TGTGCCAGCAGCAGACAGGGGGCAACCTACGAGCAGTACTTC	CASSRQGATYEQYF	TRBV5-8	-	TRBD1	TRBJ2-7
TGTGCCAGCAGCGCACAACAGGGCGGAAACACTGAAGCTTTCTTT	CASSAQQGGNTEAFF	TRBV11-3	once	-	TRBJ1-1
TGTGCCAGCAGCTTGGGACAGGGAGGCTATGGCTACACCTTC	CASSLGQGGYGYTF	TRBV3-1/TRBV3-2	-	TRBD1	TRBJ1-2
TGTGCCAGCAGCCCTCAAAGGGGGAGTGAAGAGACCCAGTACTTC	CASSPQRGSEETQYF	TRBV7-9	-	-	TRBJ2-5
TGTGCCAGCAGACAGGACAGGGGCTTCGGGGAGCAGTACTTC	CASRQDRGFGEQYF	TRBV5-4	-	TRBD1	TRBJ2-7
TGTGCCAGCAGTCCAAGACAACATAGCAATCAGCCCCAGCATTTT	CASSPRQHSNQPQHF	TRBV6-5	-	-	TRBJ1-5